What follows are 25 T cell receptor beta chains derived from one specimen sequenced in a study of T cells in Graves' hyperthyroidism and ophthalmopathy. TCR beta CDR3 regions were amplified from RNA transcripts. The primer set for the first-round RT-PCR of the TCR CDR3 was HTBI. Via MiXCR, TCRdb re-called the multiplex PCR reads, giving one row per CDR3 protein. This sample yields about 300,000 distinct CDR3 sequences, of which 15% to 20% are seen a single time; 39% belongs to the top ten. Sequencing was carried out using blood. These receptors were taken from a man aged 50 to 60 with Graves' ophthalmopathy.

In its sample, this clonotype was seen once. The J gene is TRBJ2-3, the V gene TRBV4-1; 7 positions match TRBD2. The V segment lost 1 base and the J segment 6 bases; nucleotides outside the gene matches: 10. Germline CDR1 is MGHRA and CDR2 is YSYEKL. This CDR3 has 16 amino acids. Here the CDR3 reads CASSQGAWAGADTQYF. Written as DNA, the CDR3 is TGCGCCAGCAGCCAAGGGGCCTGGGCGGGAGCGGATACGCAGTATTTT.

There are many counts of this clonotype. The chain couples TRBV27 to TRBJ2-1, with a weak D call TRBD1 (8 bases). The CDR3 is 13 amino acids. Germline CDR1 and CDR2: MNHEY and SMNVEV (reference sequence). V gave up 8 bases and J gave up 7 bases, with 15 bases separating them. CDR3 DNA: TGTGCCAGCGGAGACAGGGGAGGGAATGAGCAGTTCTTC. Its protein is CASGDRGGNEQFF.

The rearrangement links TRBV7-9 to TRBJ1-2, with D tentatively TRBD1 (5 bases). Germline assignment: CDR1 SEHNR and CDR2 FQNEAQ (reference sequence). V was clipped by 5 bases and J by 3 bases, with 7 bases between them. The CDR3 consists of 12 residues. CDR3 DNA: TGTGCCAGCAGCAAGACAGACTATGGCTACACCTTC. Translated: CASSKTDYGYTF.

V usage is TRBV6-1 and J usage is TRBJ1-2; D might be TRBD1 (6 bases). V lost 4 bases and J 6 bases, leaving 18 bases between the germline ends. The V gene's germline CDR1 is MNHNS and CDR2 SASEGT. CDR3 size: 15 residues. CDR3 in DNA: TGTGCCAGCAGTGCAATCCAGGGGTTCAGAGATGGCTACACCTTC. Translating gives CASSAIQGFRDGYTF.

The table lists this clonotype with many counts. The chain recombines TRBV20-1 with TRBJ2-3, with a tentative D call TRBD1 (6 bases). The V and J ends lost 1 base and 1 base respectively, with 15 bases between them. CDR1 and CDR2 (germline): DFQATT, SNEGSKA (reference sequence). The CDR3 extends over 16 amino acids. This CDR3 reads CSARGLGRGRTDTQYF. In nucleotides, the CDR3 is TGCAGTGCTAGAGGACTGGGCAGGGGTCGCACAGATACGCAGTATTTT.

This clonotype was observed many times. The chain carries TRBV20-1 and TRBJ2-7; D gene unclear. Germline V gene lookup returns CDR1 DFQATT and CDR2 SNEGSKA (reference sequence). This CDR3 contains 13 residues. Deletions cut 5 bases from V and 0 bases from J, with 11 bases between. The CDR3 DNA is TGCAGTGCTGAGGCCGGCCGCTCCTACGAGCAGTACTTC. This codes for CSAEAGRSYEQYF.

The genes are TRBV6-1 and TRBJ2-1; 9 bases are shared with TRBD1. Germline CDR1 and CDR2: MNHNS and SASEGT. V was clipped by 5 bases and J by 12 bases; unmatched bases: 8. This CDR3 spans 13 amino acids. The CDR3 protein is CASSWGQGGRQFF. For the CDR3, the DNA is TGTGCCAGCAGTTGGGGACAGGGCGGTAGGCAGTTCTTC.

This clonotype showed up just a few times. This chain links TRBV12-3 or TRBV12-4 with TRBJ1-5; the D is unclear. This CDR3 contains 17 residues. The germline V and J ends were trimmed by 0 bases and 2 bases, with 14 bases remaining between them. In DNA, the CDR3 is TGTGCCAGCAGTTTAGCTGGATCGGGTTATCGCAATCAGCCCCAGCATTTT. It encodes CASSLAGSGYRNQPQHF.

Comment on this clonotype: This could be a read error, since a much larger clone is one nucleotide away. The chain recombines TRBV27 with TRBJ2-3; 11 nucleotides align to TRBD2. This CDR3 spans 16 amino acids. CDR1 MNHEY and CDR2 SMNVEV come from the germline V gene (reference sequence). The CDR3 DNA reads TGTGCCAGCAGTTTGTCCGGGACTAGCGGCACAGATACGCAGTGTTTT. It encodes CASSLSGTSGTDTQCF.

This clonotype was recorded a few times. The V gene is TRBV20-1, the J gene TRBJ2-7; D gene ambiguous. V lost 2 bases and J lost 4, with 12 bases in between. Germline-derived CDR1 and CDR2 are DFQATT and SNEGSKA (reference sequence). The CDR3 is made up of 13 amino acids. This chain's CDR3 is CSARILGLYEQYF. The CDR3 nucleotides are TGCAGTGCTAGAATTCTTGGGCTTTACGAGCAGTACTTC.

The genes are TRBV11-1 and TRBJ2-3; TRBD1 matches 7 bases. This CDR3 is 14 amino acids long. The J segment lost 4 bases and the V segment lost 5 bases, leaving 6 bases of the junction unmatched. Germline CDR1 and CDR2: SGHAT and FQDESV (reference sequence). CDR3 sequence: CASSLRGPADTQYF. CDR3 coding DNA: TGTGCCAGCAGCCTAAGGGGGCCGGCAGATACGCAGTATTTT. The entire variable domain, with the rest obtained from reference TRBV11-1 and TRBJ2-3, is as follows: EAEVAQSPRYKITEKSQAVAFWCDPISGHATLYWYRQILGQGPELLVQFQDESVVDDSQLPKDRFSAERLKGVDSTLKIQPAELGDSAMYLCASSLRGPADTQYFGPGTRLTVL.

This clonotype was picked up many times. V usage is TRBV12-3 or TRBV12-4 and J usage is TRBJ2-7; D ambiguous. The CDR3 is made up of 12 amino acids. The V end was cut by 6 bases, the J end by 3 bases, with 9 bases between. CDR3 amino acids: CASSLRGYEQYF. CDR3 nucleotides: TGTGCCAGCAGCTTACGAGGCTACGAGCAGTACTTC.

This clonotype was counted ten times or more. The V call is TRBV12-3 or TRBV12-4, the J call TRBJ2-1, with no clear D. This CDR3 region has 12 residues. V was shortened by 6 bases and J by 8 bases, with 11 bases between the two germline ends. The chain's CDR3 is CASSFLRDEQFF. CDR3 DNA: TGTGCCAGCAGCTTTCTTCGGGATGAGCAGTTCTTC.

The genes are TRBV6-1 and TRBJ2-7; 8 bases agree with TRBD1. CDR1 is MNHNS, CDR2 SASEGT, per germline. Germline trimming cut 7 bases from V and 11 bases from J; bases unmatched to any gene: 7. This CDR3 is 11 amino acids long. The CDR3: CASKQGDKEYF. Written as DNA, the CDR3 is TGTGCCAGCAAACAGGGGGATAAGGAGTACTTC.

At least ten counts were recorded for this clonotype. The V gene is TRBV11-3, the J gene TRBJ2-5; D is unresolved. CDR1 is SGHNT and CDR2 is YENEEA in the germline V gene. Trimming took 0 bases from V and 4 from J, leaving 12 bases between them. CDR3 length: 15 amino acids. In nucleotides, the CDR3 is TGTGCCAGCAGCTTAGATCCGGGCAGTATAGAGACCCAGTACTTC. Residues: CASSLDPGSIETQYF.

This clonotype was seen a handful of times. The J gene is TRBJ1-3, the V gene TRBV20-1; a possible D gene is TRBD1 (5 bases). V lost 5 bases and J 2 bases, leaving 16 bases between the germline ends. In germline, CDR1 is DFQATT, CDR2 SNEGSKA (reference sequence). The CDR3 sequence is 15 residues long. The CDR3 here is CSAHPSGTTGNTIYF. The CDR3 nucleotides are TGCAGTGCTCACCCTTCGGGGACCACTGGAAACACCATATATTTT.

This clonotype was detected only a few times. The gene calls are TRBV7-8 and TRBJ2-5; 8 bases are a match to TRBD2. Per germline, CDR1 SGHVS and CDR2 FQNEAQ. The V segment lost 2 bases and the J segment 4 bases; nucleotides outside the gene matches: 6. CDR3 size: 15 residues. This CDR3 reads CASSLRLAGRETQYF. The CDR3 DNA follows: TGTGCCAGCAGCTTACGCCTAGCGGGTAGAGAGACCCAGTACTTC.

This clonotype was observed a handful of times. The gene calls are TRBV10-3 and TRBJ1-3, with no clear D. The CDR3 is made up of 14 amino acids. Germline CDR1 ENHRY, CDR2 SYGVKD. The V end was cut by 4 bases, the J end by 0 bases, with 7 bases between. Here the CDR3 DNA reads TGTGCCATCAGTGCCGACCGCTCTGGAAACACCATATATTTT. Translating it yields CAISADRSGNTIYF.

This clonotype was observed a handful of times. The genes are TRBV15 and TRBJ2-7; a weak D match, TRBD1 (6 bases). The CDR3 covers 14 residues. V lost 5 bases to trimming and J lost 0 bases, with 11 bases between them. Germline-derived CDR1 and CDR2 are LNHNV and YYDKDF (reference sequence). In nucleotides, the CDR3 is TGTGCCACCAGCGCCCGGACAGCCTCCTACGAGCAGTACTTC. Its protein product is CATSARTASYEQYF.

In its sample, this clonotype was seen a few times. The V gene is TRBV7-3, the J gene TRBJ2-1; maybe TRBD2 (5 bases). This CDR3 region has 16 residues. V was clipped by 1 base and J by 8 bases, with 18 bases between them. From germline, CDR1 is SGHTA and CDR2 FQGTGA. This CDR3 reads CASSLMGVGKLDEQFF. The CDR3 DNA reads TGTGCCAGCAGCTTAATGGGAGTAGGGAAGCTCGATGAGCAGTTCTTC.

This clonotype was counted a few times. This chain connects TRBV15 to TRBJ1-4, with D possibly TRBD1 on 5 matching bases. Between the trimmed V and J ends, which lost 0 bases and 0 bases, there was a span of 11 bases. CDR3 size: 17 residues. Germline CDR1 is LNHNV and CDR2 is YYDKDF (reference sequence). Here the CDR3 DNA reads TGTGCCACCAGCAGAGAGGGGGGGGATGCAACTAATGAAAAACTGTTTTTT. Amino acid sequence: CATSREGGDATNEKLFF. Full variable domain (rest looked up from reference TRBV15 and TRBJ1-4): DAMVIQNPRYQVTQFGKPVTLSCSQTLNHNVMYWYQQKSSQAPKLLFHYYDKDFNNEADTPDNFQSRRPNTSFCFLDIRSPGLGDTAMYLCATSREGGDATNEKLFFGSGTQLSVL.

Ten or more counts support this clonotype. The chain recombines TRBV11-2 with TRBJ2-1, with D possibly called TRBD1 or TRBD2 (5 bases each). V was trimmed by 2 bases and J by 8 bases, leaving 16 bases between them. The CDR3 consists of 15 residues. In germline, CDR1 is SGHAT, CDR2 FQNNGV. The chain's CDR3 is CASSLQSGPNDEQFF. As DNA, the CDR3 is TGTGCCAGCAGCTTACAATCGGGACCTAATGATGAGCAGTTCTTC.

A few counts support this clonotype. J is TRBJ1-6 and V is TRBV7-2, with D perhaps matching TRBD1 (6 bases). CDR1 SGHTA and CDR2 FQGNSA come from the germline V gene. This CDR3 is built from 15 residues. Between the trimmed V and J ends, which lost 5 bases and 7 bases, there was a span of 15 bases. For the CDR3, the DNA is TGTGCCAGCAGCCCTTATCGAGACAGGAATTCACCCCTCCACTTT. This translates into CASSPYRDRNSPLHF.

This clonotype was detected ten times or more. The rearrangement links TRBV7-9 to TRBJ2-7, with a possible D match to TRBD2 (6 bases). Germline loops: CDR1 SEHNR, CDR2 FQNEAQ (reference sequence). The CDR3 is made up of 15 amino acids. V lost 5 bases and J lost 6, with 20 bases in between. The CDR3 DNA is TGTGCCAGCAGCCAAGCTGACGGAATCGGGGGCGAGCAGTACTTC. Its protein is CASSQADGIGGEQYF.

This clonotype was counted many times. V and J are TRBV6-1 and TRBJ1-4, with 8 bases fitting TRBD1. Trimming at V came to 5 bases and at J to 6 bases, leaving 8 bases not matched to a gene. The CDR3 is made up of 15 amino acids. CDR1 MNHNS and CDR2 SASEGT come from the germline V gene. In nucleotides, the CDR3 is TGTGCCAGCAGTAGATCTGGACAGGGATATGAAAAACTGTTTTTT. Translated, it gives CASSRSGQGYEKLFF.